The 20 T cell receptor beta chains listed next were all sequenced from one sample in a study of T cells in women clearing cervical HPV infection (dated by TCRdb to the late 2010s). Libraries were prepared through the immunoSEQ multiplex PCR assay. What TCRdb holds here is the immuneACCESS table cut down to in-frame rearrangements. Part of the clones is not present; checked against another copy, under half of the missing clones reflect an unresolved V gene, and the others are unexplained. The table for this sample records 30,000 to 35,000 clones. Of the sample, 1.6% is held by the ten largest clones. The sequencing input was blood buffy coat. The source is a woman aged 18 to 75 with a cervical HPV16 infection that either progressed to CIN3+ or cleared (not recorded which).

Partial CDR3 DNA: TGTGCCTGGAGTAGACAGGCCTACAATGAC. Translating it yields CAWSRQAYND. The entire CDR3 protein reads CAWSRQAYNDYTF. The V call is TRBV30, the J call TRBJ1-2; perhaps TRBD1 as D (6 bases). The read stops 3 residues short of the end of the CDR3; the missing end is completed from the germline J gene. This CDR3 has 13 amino acids. CDR1 GTSNPN and CDR2 SVGIG come from the germline V gene (reference sequence).

Notes on this clone: The CDR3 extends 3 residues past the end of the read, so its final part is completed from the germline J gene. The gene calls are TRBV30 and TRBJ2-4; D perhaps matches TRBD1 (5 bases). CDR3 size: 13 residues. Germline assignment: CDR1 GTSNPN and CDR2 SVGIG (reference sequence). The CDR3 sequence is CAWSLQANYGQYF. The sequenced part of the CDR3 DNA is TGTGCCTGGAGCCTACAGGCTAACTATGGT.

Details on this clone: Sequencing ends 3 residues short of the CDR3 end; the germline J gene provides the rest. The chain links TRBV11-2 to TRBJ2-7; 10 nucleotides align to TRBD1. There are 14 residues in the CDR3. The germline CDR1 and CDR2 sequences are SGHAT and FQNNGV. J lost 5 bases, V lost 5 bases, and 6 bases had no gene match. The sequenced part of the CDR3 DNA is TGTGCCAGCAGCCGCGCGGGACAGGGGAACGAG. Protein: CASSRAGQGNE. The full CDR3 is CASSRAGQGNEQYF. The full variable domain, rest sourced from reference TRBV11-2 and TRBJ2-7, is EAGVAQSPRYKIIEKRQSVAFWCNPISGHATLYWYQQILGQGPKLLIQFQNNGVVDDSQLPKDRFSAERLKGVDSTLKIQPAKLEDSAVYLCASSRAGQGNEQYFGPGTRLTVT.

Details on this clone: Read sequence stops 3 residues before the CDR3 end, and the germline J gene provides the missing end. The chain has TRBV18 and TRBJ1-2; 9 positions agree with TRBD1. Per the germline V gene, CDR1 is KGHSH and CDR2 is LQKENI. This CDR3 is 16 amino acids long. The DNA read from the CDR3 is TGTGCCAGCTCACGGGGGACAGGGATTACCTACAATGAC. The encoded protein is CASSRGTGITYND. The full CDR3 protein is CASSRGTGITYNDYTF.

Notes on this clone: The read ends 3 residues early relative to the CDR3; the germline J gene fills the gap. This rearrangement joins TRBV18 to TRBJ1-1, with 11 bases lining up with TRBD1. After removal of 6 bases from V and 5 bases from J, the junction contained 14 bases not matched to a gene. Germline V gene lookup returns CDR1 KGHSH and CDR2 LQKENI. CDR3 length: 17 amino acids. The CDR3 DNA, read in part, is TGTGCCAGCTCCAAAAGGGGGACAGGGGGGGGACGGACTGAA. Translating gives CASSKRGTGGGRTE. The CDR3 as a whole reads CASSKRGTGGGRTEAFF.

The CDR3 sequence: CASSFLTGENTEAFF. CDR3 DNA (partial): TGCGCCAGCAGCTTCCTGACGGGGGAGAACACTGAA. The gene calls are TRBV5-1 and TRBJ1-1, with D possibly matching TRBD1 (5 bases). Read data end 3 residues before the CDR3 end; the end is taken from the germline J gene. The germline V gene has CDR1 SGHRS and CDR2 YFSETQ. The CDR3 runs 15 residues. The ends were cut back, 2 bases at V and 1 base at J, with 12 bases in the middle.

Comments on this clone: With the read ending 3 residues before the CDR3 end, the germline J gene is used to fill in that end. Other nucleotide sequences in the sample specify the same CDR3. This rearrangement joins TRBV7-9 to TRBJ1-3, with 8 bases aligning to TRBD1. Germline V CDR1 and CDR2: SEHNR, FQNEAQ (reference sequence). CDR3 length: 13 amino acids. CDR3 residues: CASSSDRDGTIYF. CDR3 DNA, as far as it was read: TGTGCCAGCAGCTCGGACAGGGACGGCACT.

With regard to this clone: The read comes to an end 3 residues before the CDR3 does, leaving the germline J gene to fill in the end. The chain recombines TRBV2 with TRBJ2-2, with 12 positions matching TRBD2. J lost 4 bases, V lost 2 bases, and 2 bases had no gene match. Germline V gives CDR1 SNHLY, CDR2 FYNNEI. The CDR3 is made up of 16 amino acids. The DNA read from the CDR3 is TGTGCCAGCAGTGAACAGGGACTAGCGGGCACCGGGGAG. Protein sequence: CASSEQGLAGTGE. The CDR3 as a whole reads CASSEQGLAGTGELFF.

Partial CDR3 DNA: TGCGCCAGCAGCCAAGAAAGTCAGGGTACTCAGCCC. Translating it yields CASSQESQGTQP. The whole CDR3 protein reads CASSQESQGTQPQHF. V and J are TRBV4-1 and TRBJ1-5, with D possibly matching TRBD1 (5 bases). The CDR3 goes on 3 residues after the read ends, and that part is filled in from the germline J gene. This CDR3 has 15 amino acids. The V gene lost 0 bases and the J gene lost 6 bases, with 12 bases spanning the gap. CDR1 and CDR2 from the germline V gene are MGHRA and YSYEKL.

In the case of this clone: Sequencing ends 3 residues short of the CDR3 end; the germline J gene provides the rest. The chain joins TRBV5-1 to TRBJ2-2, with a weak D call TRBD2 (6 bases). Trimming pared 5 bases from V and 0 bases from J, leaving 11 bases between. The CDR3 consists of 15 residues. Germline V gene data show CDR1 as SGHRS and CDR2 as YFSETQ. This chain's CDR3 is CASRTGLTNTGELFF. The sequenced part of the CDR3 DNA is TGCGCCAGCAGGACGGGACTTACGAACACCGGGGAG.

About this clone itself: The junction and the germline gene differ at one end; a read error may be behind it. The observed sequence ends 3 residues before the CDR3 terminus, with the missing tail filled in from the germline J gene. Other DNA sequences from this sample encode an identical CDR3 as well. The genes are TRBV7-2 and TRBJ1-2, with TRBD1 matching over 9 bases. This CDR3 spans 14 amino acids. The germline V gene has CDR1 SGHTA and CDR2 FQGNSA. The CDR3: CASSTRTGDYGYTF. CDR3 DNA (partial): TGTGCCAGCAGCACCAGGACAGGGGATTATGGA.

Note on this clone: The DNA ends 3 residues before the CDR3 does, and the rest of the CDR3 is filled in from the germline J gene. The chain carries TRBV5-1 and TRBJ2-1; the match to TRBD2 covers 10 bases. The CDR3 has 18 residues. Per germline, CDR1 SGHRS and CDR2 YFSETQ. V was pared by 4 bases and J by 4 bases, with 14 bases of the junction left unmatched. The CDR3 bases that were read are TGCGCCAGCAGCCTCCAGCCTGGCACTAGCGGGGTGTACAATGAG. It specifies CASSLQPGTSGVYNE. From start to end, the CDR3 is CASSLQPGTSGVYNEQFF.

Details on this clone: The read terminates 3 residues before the CDR3 end, so the remaining end is supplied by the germline J gene. The gene calls are TRBV11-3 and TRBJ1-2; 11 nucleotides agree with TRBD1. The CDR3 totals 15 residues. Germline values: CDR1 SGHNT, CDR2 YENEEA. J lost 7 bases, V lost 3 bases, and 7 bases had no gene match. The DNA read from the CDR3 is TGTGCCAGCAGCTTCTCCGGGACAGGGGGTATTGGC. Translation: CASSFSGTGGIG. The entire CDR3 protein reads CASSFSGTGGIGYTF.

A note on this clone: With the read ending 3 residues before the CDR3 end, the germline J gene is used to fill in that end. V usage is TRBV7-8 and J usage is TRBJ1-1; D may be TRBD1 (5 bases). V lost 2 bases and J 1 base, leaving 11 bases between the germline ends. The CDR3 extends over 15 amino acids. Germline-derived CDR1 and CDR2 are SGHVS and FQNEAQ. CDR3 amino acids: CASSLSWQGNTEAFF. The covered CDR3 bases are TGTGCCAGCAGCTTAAGTTGGCAGGGGAACACTGAA.

In regard to this clone: Sequencing ends 3 residues short of the CDR3 end; the germline J gene provides the rest. The chain couples TRBV10-1 to TRBJ2-5, with 9 bases lining up with TRBD1. Trimming at V came to 2 bases and at J to 0 bases, leaving 10 bases not matched to a gene. Germline CDR1 WNHNN, CDR2 SYGVQD (reference sequence). This CDR3 is 18 amino acids long. Incomplete CDR3 DNA: TGCGCCAGCAGTGAGAGGACAGGGGCCGTGAATGACCAAGAGACC. It translates to CASSERTGAVNDQET. The full CDR3 protein reads CASSERTGAVNDQETQYF.

Comment on this clone: The read ends 3 residues early relative to the CDR3; the germline J gene fills the gap. The V gene is TRBV13, the J gene TRBJ1-2, with TRBD1 matching 8 bases. This CDR3 spans 14 amino acids. Germline CDR1 PRHDT, CDR2 FYEKMQ (reference sequence). CDR3 protein: CASSGTGTGVGYTF. The sequenced CDR3 bases are TGTGCCAGCAGCGGGACCGGGACAGGAGTAGGC.

As for this clone: The CDR3 is cut off 3 residues early in the read; its end comes from the germline J gene. This sequence joins TRBV7-2 and TRBJ1-2; weak D call: TRBD1 (6 bases). Looked up from germline, CDR1 is SGHTA and CDR2 is FQGNSA. The CDR3 is 13 amino acids. The V end was cut by 5 bases, the J end by 2 bases, with 9 bases between. CDR3 sequence reads: CASSPDRNYGYTF. The sequenced CDR3 bases are TGTGCCAGCAGCCCAGACAGGAACTATGGC.

A word on this clone: The read stops 3 residues short of the end of the CDR3; the missing end is completed from the germline J gene. The chain carries TRBV18 and TRBJ2-7, with unresolved D. This CDR3 spans 13 amino acids. Trimming removed 1 base at V and 2 bases at J, with 6 bases between. Germline V gene sequence: CDR1 KGHSH, CDR2 LQKENI. The CDR3 here is CASSPQSAYEQYF. The DNA read from the CDR3 is TGTGCCAGCTCACCACAATCAGCCTACGAG.

With respect to this clone: The read comes to an end 3 residues before the CDR3 does, leaving the germline J gene to fill in the end. The J gene is TRBJ2-1, the V gene TRBV13, with 7 bases lining up with TRBD2. From germline, CDR1 is PRHDT and CDR2 FYEKMQ (reference sequence). The CDR3 is 14 amino acids. The junction had 12 bases not matched to a gene; V was cut back by 7 bases and J by 9 bases. CDR3 protein: CASIDSGRPIEQFF. The CDR3 DNA, read in part, is TGTGCCAGCATAGATAGCGGGCGCCCCATTGAG.

Points on this clone: The read stops 3 residues short of the end of the CDR3; the missing end is completed from the germline J gene. The chain uses TRBV7-8 and TRBJ2-2; 9 positions match TRBD1. CDR1 is SGHVS and CDR2 is FQNEAQ in the germline V gene. The CDR3 has 16 residues. Losses at the gene ends were 8 bases for V and 3 bases for J; bases not matched to a gene: 10. The CDR3 protein is CASVWTQGADTGELFF. The DNA read from the CDR3 is TGTGCCAGCGTATGGACACAGGGGGCCGACACCGGGGAG.